This TCR beta chain was sequenced for a study of T cell repertoires in cytomegalovirus infection. On the study more broadly: It was the public TCR beta signatures that indicated both CMV infection and matching HLA type. Points from the study as a whole: The study found HLA-C-restricted CMV-specific TCR beta clonotypes dominating the ex vivo response. The cumulative frequency of public TCR beta families distinguished individuals who carried CMV together with the relevant HLA.

Germline V gene data show CDR1 as DFQATT and CDR2 as SNEGSKA (reference sequence). The length of the CDR3 is 14 residues. The V gene lost 6 bases and the J gene lost 0 bases, with 15 bases spanning the gap. TCRdb re-analysed the reads in MiXCR, keeping a single row per CDR3 protein. Of hundreds of thousands of distinct CDR3 sequences listed, approximately 11% were seen once; the top ten hold more than 8.5%. Note on this clonotype: The antigen is unknown.

The J gene is TRBJ2-7, the V gene TRBV20-1, with D tentatively TRBD1 (6 bases). The receptor was isolated from a human donor in good health (CMV status not recorded). Some clones in this sample may be carry-over from other donors' samples. The sequenced sample consisted of PBMCs. In nucleotides, the CDR3 is TGCAGTGCATACAGGGCCAAGGGCTCCTACGAGCAGTACTTC. As protein: CSAYRAKGSYEQYF.